This T cell receptor (beta chain) originates from a study of blood T cells in healthy people across ages. Study-wide results and caveats: CMV infection status of these donors was not known.

Trimming stripped 4 bases from V and 3 bases from J, with 14 bases between. The V gene's germline CDR1 is SGDLS and CDR2 YYNGEE. The CDR3 spans 14 residues. Through a sample-barcoded 5' primer and a J-beta primer mix, a second PCR was run for roughly 7 to 12 cycles. From the 5' RACE reads, TCRdb called clonotypes with MiXCR, one entry per CDR3 protein. The table has some 640,000 distinct CDR3 sequences, around 31% seen once; the top ten hold around a sixth. This clonotype was seen at least ten times. The antigen remains unidentified. The gene calls are TRBV9 and TRBJ2-7, with D possibly matching TRBD1 (5 bases). Sequencing was done on a sample of blood. The sequence was obtained from a woman older than 75 in good health. CDR3 DNA sequence: TGTGCCAGCAGCCCGAGGACAAGAAGCTACGAGCAGTACTTC. Amino acid sequence: CASSPRTRSYEQYF.